This TCR beta chain was retrieved from a study of T cell responses to AZD1222 COVID-19 vaccine. The V gene's germline CDR1 is SGHAT and CDR2 FQNNGV. Trimming shortened V by 2 bases and J by 5 bases, and 6 bases separated the two germline ends. The CDR3 is 12 amino acids. TCRdb keeps only in-frame clones here, not all; method: immunoSEQ multiplex PCR. The profile covers some 180,000 clones, with about 93% appearing a single time and 1.5% to 2% taken by the ten largest. Source: peripheral blood, taken 28 days after the second AZD1222 dose. The chain recombines TRBV11-2 with TRBJ2-5; D is unresolved. This receptor was taken from an adult who received the AZD1222 COVID-19 vaccine. Here the CDR3 DNA reads TGTGCCAGCAGCTTAAGGCGGGAGACCCAGTACTTC. Translating it yields CASSLRRETQYF.